This T cell receptor (beta chain) emerged from a study of cytotoxic CD8 clonotypes in ibrutinib-treated CLL. Looking at the study overall: The taking of response samples occurred after a median roughly 11 months of treatment, with a range of 6 to 36. Mean productive templates were around 240,000; mean productive rearrangements were about 90,000. Study-level points and caveats: Relative to age-matched healthy donors, clonality at baseline was higher, and it tracked circulating CD8+ T-cell counts. Sampling schedules were unmatched across sustained-remission and progressing patients.

V was pared by 4 bases and J by 0 bases, with 2 bases of the junction left unmatched. The CDR3 consists of 14 residues. Germline CDR1 reads SGHRS; CDR2 reads YFSETQ. Only in-frame clones appear in the TCRdb table, and some are missing; sequencing was by immunoSEQ multiplex PCR. The sample has tens of thousands of clones, roughly 49% seen once. As concerns this clone: Its matching antigen is unknown.

The rearrangement joins TRBV5-1 to TRBJ2-7; 9 nucleotides line up with TRBD1. Specimen: PBMCs, collected at disease progression, from a patient treated with ibrutinib. The receptor's source is a human donor with chronic lymphocytic leukemia. The CDR3 is CASSKDRGSYEQYF. In DNA form, the CDR3 reads TGCGCCAGCAGCAAGGACAGGGGCTCCTACGAGCAGTACTTC. The whole variable domain, filled in from reference TRBV5-1 and TRBJ2-7, reads KAGVTQTPRYLIKTRGQQVTLSCSPISGHRSVSWYQQTPGQGLQFLFEYFSETQRNKGNFPGRFSGRQFSNSRSEMNVSTLELGDSALYLCASSKDRGSYEQYFGPGTRLTVT.